This record covers a single TCR beta chain. The antigen is not known. These data are taken from a study of T cells in Graves' hyperthyroidism and ophthalmopathy. Ophthalmopathy in the patients scored at least 3 on Clinical Activity Score and at least 4 on NOSPECS grade, lasting under 3 months. Study results and limitations: Peripheral blood also featured most of the thyroid clonotypes expanded above 0.001. Model output signaled ophthalmopathy a median 6.5 months ahead of onset.

Trimming removed 0 bases at V and 7 bases at J, with 18 bases between. Germline assignment: CDR1 DFQATT and CDR2 SNEGSKA (reference sequence). This CDR3 contains 15 residues. Using RNA transcripts as the source, TCR beta CDR3 regions were amplified. The HTBI primer set drove a first-round RT-PCR of the TCR CDR3. MiXCR, applied by TCRdb to the multiplex PCR reads, yields one record per CDR3 protein. The table lists 250,000 to 350,000 distinct CDR3 sequences, about 17% of them singletons. The specimen was blood. The sequence derives from a woman aged 55-70 years with Graves' ophthalmopathy. The genes are TRBV20-1 and TRBJ1-2; D call uncertain. CDR3 in DNA: TGCAGTGCTAGAGATTTTGGCAGCGTGTGGGGTGGCTACACCTTC. It is translated as CSARDFGSVWGGYTF.